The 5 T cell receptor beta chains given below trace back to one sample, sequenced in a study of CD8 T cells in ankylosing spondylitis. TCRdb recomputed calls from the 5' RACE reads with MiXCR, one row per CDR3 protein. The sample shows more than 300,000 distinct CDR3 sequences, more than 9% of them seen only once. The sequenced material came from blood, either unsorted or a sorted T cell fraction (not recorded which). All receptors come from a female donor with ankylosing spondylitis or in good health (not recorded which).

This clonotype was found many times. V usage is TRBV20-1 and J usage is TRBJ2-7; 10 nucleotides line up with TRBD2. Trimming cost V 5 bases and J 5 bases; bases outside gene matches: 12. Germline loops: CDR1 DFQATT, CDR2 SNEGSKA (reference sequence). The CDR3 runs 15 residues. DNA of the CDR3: TGCAGTGCTTATCCAGAGCGGGAGGGGAGACACGAGCAGTACTTC. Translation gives CSAYPEREGRHEQYF.

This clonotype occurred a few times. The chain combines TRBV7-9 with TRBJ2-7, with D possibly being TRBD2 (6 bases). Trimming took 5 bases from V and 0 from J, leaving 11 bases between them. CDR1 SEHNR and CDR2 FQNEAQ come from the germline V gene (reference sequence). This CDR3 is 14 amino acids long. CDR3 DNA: TGTGCCAGCAGCGCGCGGGACTCCTCCTACGAGCAGTACTTC. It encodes CASSARDSSYEQYF.

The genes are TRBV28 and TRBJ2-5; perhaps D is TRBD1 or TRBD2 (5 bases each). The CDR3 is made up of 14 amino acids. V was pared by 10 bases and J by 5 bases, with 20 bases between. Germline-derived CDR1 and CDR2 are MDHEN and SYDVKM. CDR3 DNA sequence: TGTGCCACCACCTGGGACGTCTCAAGGGAGACCCAGTACTTC. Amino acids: CATTWDVSRETQYF.

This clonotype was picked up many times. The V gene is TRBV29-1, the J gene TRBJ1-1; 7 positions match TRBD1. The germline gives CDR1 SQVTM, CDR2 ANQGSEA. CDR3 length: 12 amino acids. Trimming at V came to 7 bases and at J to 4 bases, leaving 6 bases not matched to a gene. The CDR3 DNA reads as TGCAGCGCCCTGACAGGGATCACTGAAGCTTTCTTT. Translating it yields CSALTGITEAFF.

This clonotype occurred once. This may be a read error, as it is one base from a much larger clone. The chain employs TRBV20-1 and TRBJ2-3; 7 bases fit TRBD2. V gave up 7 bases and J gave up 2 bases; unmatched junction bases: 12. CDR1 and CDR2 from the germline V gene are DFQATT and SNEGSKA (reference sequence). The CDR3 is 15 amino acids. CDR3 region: CSDPGGVKVTDTQYF. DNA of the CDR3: TGCAGTGATCCTGGGGGGGTCAAGGTCACAGATACGCAGTATTTT.